This is a list of T cell receptor beta chains from one sample in a study of T cell responses to AZD1222 COVID-19 vaccine. This table comes from immunoSEQ multiplex PCR, and its TCRdb copy is limited to in-frame clones, with some not included. The table shows 92,000 or so clones, with 90% occurring only once. The sequenced sample was peripheral blood, obtained on day 0 of AZD1222 vaccination. These receptors were obtained from an adult in good health. Each CDR3 is given with its conserved first and last residue. D genes are given only for firm matches. Size values are once, few and many counts, or a class for expanded clones, and some rows have none.

D gene: TRBD1; J gene: TRBJ2-3; V gene: TRBV10-3; CDR3 length: 12; clone size: few; CDR3 DNA: TGTGCCACCCAGGGGGAGTGGGATACGCAGTATTTT; CDR3 protein: CATQGEWDTQYF
D gene: -; J gene: TRBJ1-1; V gene: TRBV28; CDR3 length: 15; clone size: -; CDR3 DNA: TGTGCCACCGAACCCCCAAGCCGGATGAACACTGAAGCTTTCTTT; CDR3 protein: CATEPPSRMNTEAFF
D gene: -; J gene: TRBJ2-1; V gene: TRBV5-1; CDR3 length: 15; clone size: -; CDR3 DNA: TGCGCCAGCAGCTTGGGAGACACCACCTACAATGAGCAGTTCTTC; CDR3 protein: CASSLGDTTYNEQFF
D gene: TRBD2; J gene: TRBJ2-7; V gene: TRBV5-1; CDR3 length: 15; clone size: few; CDR3 DNA: TGCGCCAGCAGCCCCCGGACTAGCGGACCCTACGAGCAGTACTTC; CDR3 protein: CASSPRTSGPYEQYF
D gene: -; J gene: TRBJ2-1; V gene: TRBV11-2; CDR3 length: 17; clone size: -; CDR3 DNA: TGTGCCAGCAGCAACGACCTCCGGGGGTCATCCTACAATGAGCAGTTCTTC; CDR3 protein: CASSNDLRGSSYNEQFF
D gene: TRBD2; J gene: TRBJ2-2; V gene: TRBV5-1; CDR3 length: 19; clone size: -; CDR3 DNA: TGCGCCAGCAGCTTGAGTAGGACTAGCGGGGGCGTTGGCACCGGGGAGCTGTTTTTT; CDR3 protein: CASSLSRTSGGVGTGELFF
D gene: -; J gene: TRBJ2-7; V gene: TRBV2; CDR3 length: 10; clone size: -; CDR3 DNA: TGTGCCAGCTCGGCGGAGGAGCAGTACTTC; CDR3 protein: CASSAEEQYF
D gene: TRBD2; J gene: TRBJ2-5; V gene: TRBV9; CDR3 length: 15; clone size: -; CDR3 DNA: TGTGCCAGCAGCGTACGGGAGGGCAATAGGGAGACCCAGTACTTC; CDR3 protein: CASSVREGNRETQYF
D gene: TRBD2; J gene: TRBJ2-3; V gene: TRBV28; CDR3 length: 17; clone size: -; CDR3 DNA: TGTGCCAGCAGTCCCCCACCTGGGACTACTGTCACAGATACGCAGTATTTT; CDR3 protein: CASSPPPGTTVTDTQYF
D gene: -; J gene: TRBJ2-3; V gene: TRBV4-2; CDR3 length: 16; clone size: -; CDR3 DNA: TGTGCCAGCAGCCAAGAGGTCAACCCTAGCACAGATACGCAGTATTTT; CDR3 protein: CASSQEVNPSTDTQYF
D gene: -; J gene: TRBJ1-4; V gene: TRBV28; CDR3 length: 15; clone size: -; CDR3 DNA: TGTGCCAGCAGGAGACGGGGAGTAACTAATGAAAAACTGTTTTTT; CDR3 protein: CASRRRGVTNEKLFF
D gene: TRBD1; J gene: TRBJ2-2; V gene: TRBV13; CDR3 length: 15; clone size: -; CDR3 DNA: TGTGCCAGCAAAGGGACAGGGGCGGGCACCGGGGAGCTGTTTTTT; CDR3 protein: CASKGTGAGTGELFF
D gene: TRBD2; J gene: TRBJ2-1; V gene: TRBV18; CDR3 length: 15; clone size: once; CDR3 DNA: TGTGCCAGCTCACCCACGGGACTAGCTTACAATGAGCAGTTCTTC; CDR3 protein: CASSPTGLAYNEQFF
D gene: TRBD2; J gene: TRBJ2-3; V gene: TRBV7-6; CDR3 length: 16; clone size: -; CDR3 DNA: TGTGCCAGCAGCGCCGGACTAGCGGGAGGCTCAGATACGCAGTATTTT; CDR3 protein: CASSAGLAGGSDTQYF
D gene: -; J gene: TRBJ1-1; V gene: TRBV18; CDR3 length: 17; clone size: -; CDR3 DNA: TGTGCCAGCTCACCATTACCTCAGGGCTCGATGAACACTGAAGCTTTCTTT; CDR3 protein: CASSPLPQGSMNTEAFF
D gene: TRBD1; J gene: TRBJ2-4; V gene: TRBV28; CDR3 length: 14; clone size: -; CDR3 DNA: TGTGCCAGCAGTTCAGGACAGGGTGAAAACATTCAGTACTTC; CDR3 protein: CASSSGQGENIQYF
D gene: -; J gene: TRBJ1-3; V gene: TRBV13; CDR3 length: 16; clone size: -; CDR3 DNA: TGTGCCAGCAGCTCCCTGGGGCAGGGGAAAGGAAACACCATATATTTT; CDR3 protein: CASSSLGQGKGNTIYF
D gene: -; J gene: TRBJ2-7; V gene: TRBV13; CDR3 length: 12; clone size: -; CDR3 DNA: TGTGCCAGCAGCTTACGAATCTACGAGCAGTACTTC; CDR3 protein: CASSLRIYEQYF
D gene: -; J gene: TRBJ1-2; V gene: TRBV28; CDR3 length: 15; clone size: -; CDR3 DNA: TGTGCCAGCAGTTTAGAGCGGGGGGTCGACTATGGCTACACCTTC; CDR3 protein: CASSLERGVDYGYTF
D gene: TRBD1; J gene: TRBJ2-7; V gene: TRBV30; CDR3 length: 12; clone size: once; CDR3 DNA: TGTGCCTGGTCCAGACAGGGGGGGGAGCAGTACTTC; CDR3 protein: CAWSRQGGEQYF
D gene: TRBD1; J gene: TRBJ2-7; V gene: TRBV7-2; CDR3 length: 14; clone size: -; CDR3 DNA: TGTGCCAGCAGCCTCCCGGACAGGTTCTACGAGCAGTACTTC; CDR3 protein: CASSLPDRFYEQYF
D gene: -; J gene: TRBJ2-7; V gene: TRBV6-5; CDR3 length: 13; clone size: -; CDR3 DNA: TGTGCCAGCAGTTACAGGCAGGGCTACGAGCAGTACTTC; CDR3 protein: CASSYRQGYEQYF
D gene: TRBD2; J gene: TRBJ2-7; V gene: TRBV4-2; CDR3 length: 19; clone size: -; CDR3 DNA: TGTGCCAGCAGCCAAGATGCACTAGCGGGAGGCTCTTTCTCCTACGAGCAGTACTTC; CDR3 protein: CASSQDALAGGSFSYEQYF
D gene: -; J gene: TRBJ2-1; V gene: TRBV5-1; CDR3 length: 17; clone size: -; CDR3 DNA: TGCGCCAGCAGCTCCGGACAGGGCCCGGGAGGGAGCAATGAGCAGTTCTTC; CDR3 protein: CASSSGQGPGGSNEQFF
D gene: -; J gene: TRBJ1-5; V gene: TRBV27; CDR3 length: 14; clone size: -; CDR3 DNA: TGTGCCAGCAGTTTATTGGGGAAGGGTCAGCCCCAGCATTTT; CDR3 protein: CASSLLGKGQPQHF
D gene: -; J gene: TRBJ2-2; V gene: TRBV11-3; CDR3 length: 12; clone size: -; CDR3 DNA: TGTGCCAGCAGCTCCGGGACAGGGGAGCTGTTTTTT; CDR3 protein: CASSSGTGELFF
D gene: -; J gene: TRBJ1-2; V gene: TRBV9; CDR3 length: 12; clone size: -; CDR3 DNA: TGTGCCAGCAGCTCCGGAACGGATGGCTACACCTTC; CDR3 protein: CASSSGTDGYTF
D gene: TRBD1; J gene: TRBJ1-6; V gene: TRBV7-2; CDR3 length: 14; clone size: -; CDR3 DNA: TGTGCCAGCAGCTTACGACAGGGTAATTCACCCCTCCACTTT; CDR3 protein: CASSLRQGNSPLHF